This entry is about one T cell receptor (beta chain). V lost 5 bases and J 5 bases, leaving 9 bases between the germline ends. The CDR3 spans 11 residues. In germline, CDR1 is DFQATT, CDR2 SNEGSKA (reference sequence). How the authors handled the data: Nucleated cell number was recorded as an estimate derived from reference gene primer amplification. Profiling relied on immunoSEQ multiplex PCR, and the TCRdb table lists in-frame clones only, not all of them. That table gives V, J and clone size, and the DNA gave D and trimming. The sample carries some 380,000 clones, roughly 88% recorded once. The data belong to a study of blood T cell repertoires in COVID-19. Study summary: Specimens from acute and convalescent COVID-19 originated in the United States, Italy and Spain.

Enrollees, about 18 to 95 years old, lived in 24 US areas. The chain joins TRBV20-1 to TRBJ2-5, with D unresolved. Sequenced sample: PBMCs or T cells enriched from blood (not recorded which). The clonotype comes from a woman in her 40s with acute COVID-19. The CDR3 here is CSAAEKETQYF. CDR3 coding DNA: TGCAGTGCTGCGGAAAAGGAGACCCAGTACTTC.